The 20 T cell receptor beta chains given below trace back to one sample, sequenced in a study of cytomegalovirus exposure and HLA in healthy donors. 13 Jbeta primers and 60 Vbeta primers were used for the PCR. TCRdb's table, derived via immunoSEQ multiplex PCR, lists solely in-frame clones and lacks some. The sample lists about 280,000 clones; roughly 90% were seen once. Sequencing was carried out using PBMCs. These receptors all stem from a woman between 18 and 29 years old in good health and CMV-seronegative.

The chain recombines TRBV2 with TRBJ1-4, with D possibly TRBD1 on 5 matching bases. The germline V gene has CDR1 SNHLY and CDR2 FYNNEI. Trimming left V 2 bases short and J 2 bases short, with 12 bases between. The CDR3 covers 16 residues. The CDR3 coding sequence is TGTGCCAGCAGTGAAAGGCCAGGGAGGACTAATGAAAAACTGTTTTTT. As protein: CASSERPGRTNEKLFF.

DNA of the CDR3: TGTGCCAGTAGTATCGACAGGGTACTTGGTCAGGGCACTGAAGCTTTCTTT. This translates into CASSIDRVLGQGTEAFF. V is TRBV19 and J is TRBJ1-1, with TRBD1 matching 7 bases. CDR1 LNHDA and CDR2 SQIVND come from the germline V gene (reference sequence). After removal of 3 bases from V and 4 bases from J, the junction contained 14 bases not matched to a gene. The CDR3 extends over 17 amino acids.

The V gene is TRBV5-1, the J gene TRBJ2-7, with 10 positions matching TRBD2. The CDR3 sequence is 17 residues long. CDR1 is SGHRS and CDR2 is YFSETQ in the germline V gene. Trimming at V came to 0 bases and at J to 5 bases, leaving 11 bases not matched to a gene. CDR3 in DNA: TGCGCCAGCAGCTTGGAACTAGCGGGGAGGCCGATTAACGAGCAGTACTTC. Translated, it gives CASSLELAGRPINEQYF.

The chain uses TRBV5-4 and TRBJ2-7, with D possibly matching TRBD1 (6 bases). Germline V lookup: CDR1 SGHNT, CDR2 YYREEE (reference sequence). The CDR3 spans 17 residues. V lost 0 bases, J lost 1 base, and 17 bases lay in between. The CDR3 loop reads CASSLGIGQSFSYEQYF. For the CDR3, the DNA is TGTGCCAGCAGCTTGGGTATTGGACAGTCCTTTTCCTACGAGCAGTACTTC.

The CDR3 coding sequence is TGTGCCAGTAGTACCCGGGACAGGACCATAACAGGCTACACCTTC. Translated, it gives CASSTRDRTITGYTF. The V call is TRBV19, the J call TRBJ1-2; 8 nucleotides align to TRBD1. CDR1 and CDR2 (germline): LNHDA, SQIVND (reference sequence). V dropped 4 bases and J dropped 8; count of bases not matched to a gene: 12. There are 15 residues in the CDR3.

The chain is built from TRBV5-1 and TRBJ1-2; D perhaps matches TRBD1 (6 bases). V lost 1 base, J lost 6 bases, and 22 bases lay in between. Germline loops: CDR1 SGHRS, CDR2 YFSETQ. This CDR3 spans 17 amino acids. CDR3 in DNA: TGCGCCAGCAGCTTGTTAATCGGCGGGGGCGCAGTGGATGGCTACACCTTC. This gives the protein CASSLLIGGGAVDGYTF.

The chain joins TRBV5-1 to TRBJ1-1, with D perhaps matching TRBD1 (6 bases). The germline V gene encodes CDR1 SGHRS and CDR2 YFSETQ. The germline V and J ends were trimmed by 4 bases and 1 base, with 8 bases remaining between them. The CDR3 has 13 amino acids. The CDR3 DNA reads TGCGCCAGCAGCGGGGGACAGAACACTGAAGCTTTCTTT. It specifies CASSGGQNTEAFF.

This clone was observed a single time. This chain uses TRBV7-9 with TRBJ2-7, with 15 bases aligning to TRBD2. The germline gives CDR1 SEHNR, CDR2 FQNEAQ (reference sequence). V lost 5 bases, J lost 3 bases, and 2 bases stayed unmatched. This CDR3 has 15 amino acids. The CDR3 sequence is CASSPGLAGGYEQYF. CDR3 nucleotides: TGTGCCAGCAGCCCGGGACTAGCGGGGGGCTACGAGCAGTACTTC.

The chain couples TRBV6-1 to TRBJ2-2; 9 bases are a match to TRBD1. Per germline, CDR1 MNHNS and CDR2 SASEGT. The CDR3 runs to 18 residues. V shed 4 bases, J shed 4 bases, and the junction held 13 bases outside the gene matches. As DNA, the CDR3 is TGTGCCAGCAGTGTACCCGGGACAGGGATTTTGAGCACCGGGGAGCTGTTTTTT. Translating gives CASSVPGTGILSTGELFF.

The V call is TRBV6-4, the J call TRBJ2-6; no clear D gene. This CDR3 comprises 17 residues. The germline V gene encodes CDR1 MRHNA and CDR2 SNTAGT. Trimming shortened V by 0 bases and J by 4 bases, and 13 bases separated the two germline ends. The CDR3 sequence: CASSDSPYLGGANVLTF. CDR3 DNA: TGTGCCAGCAGTGACTCCCCATATCTCGGGGGGGCCAACGTCCTGACTTTC.

This clone was detected only once. The germline gene is not matched at one end of the junction; a read error may be the cause. This chain links TRBV6-1 with TRBJ2-5; D is unresolved. This CDR3 spans 8 amino acids. CDR1 MNHNS and CDR2 SASEGT come from the germline V gene. The CDR3 bases are TGTGCCAGCAGTGATTCTAACTTC. Amino acids: CASSDSNF.

The chain has TRBV27 and TRBJ1-1, with 7 nucleotides matching TRBD1. Germline V lookup: CDR1 MNHEY, CDR2 SMNVEV (reference sequence). After removal of 5 bases from V and 2 bases from J, the junction contained 8 bases not matched to a gene. This CDR3 is 15 amino acids long. Here the CDR3 reads CASSPPDRANTEAFF. For the CDR3, the DNA is TGTGCCAGCAGTCCTCCCGACAGGGCTAACACTGAAGCTTTCTTT.

The chain couples TRBV27 to TRBJ1-3, with 7 bases that match TRBD1. V was clipped by 10 bases and J by 0 bases; unmatched bases: 9. This CDR3 contains 15 residues. The germline gives CDR1 MNHEY, CDR2 SMNVEV (reference sequence). Here the CDR3 reads CATRRDSFSGNTIYF. The CDR3 region has the DNA TGTGCCACGAGGAGGGACAGCTTCTCTGGAAACACCATATATTTT.

The chain uses TRBV11-3 and TRBJ2-2; D is possibly TRBD2 (6 bases). Germline V lookup: CDR1 SGHNT, CDR2 YENEEA. This CDR3 region has 20 residues. V lost 7 bases and J 4 bases, leaving 31 bases between the germline ends. The CDR3 loop is CASTPGPLGGSTPATGELFF. CDR3 DNA: TGTGCCAGCACCCCCGGCCCTTTGGGAGGCTCGACTCCGGCCACCGGGGAGCTGTTTTTT.

J is TRBJ1-1 and V is TRBV27, with no clear D. V lost 4 bases and J 4 bases, leaving 19 bases between the germline ends. There are 16 residues in the CDR3. The V gene's germline CDR1 is MNHEY and CDR2 SMNVEV (reference sequence). The CDR3 nucleotides are TGTGCCAGCAGTTGGGGTTGGGTGGGAGGGTCCACTGAAGCTTTCTTT. As protein: CASSWGWVGGSTEAFF.

The chain employs TRBV6-5 and TRBJ1-2; TRBD1 might be the D (5 bases). CDR1 and CDR2 (germline): MNHEY, SVGAGI. Trimming removed 10 bases from V and 2 bases from J, with 20 bases in between. The CDR3 runs to 15 residues. Here the CDR3 reads CATNRAAAGNYGYTF. CDR3 nucleotide sequence: TGTGCCACCAACCGGGCCGCCGCAGGGAACTATGGCTACACCTTC.

The chain is built from TRBV4-1 and TRBJ1-4; D call uncertain. Germline CDR1 MGHRA, CDR2 YSYEKL. The CDR3 contains 13 residues. The V end was cut by 1 base, the J end by 4 bases, with 4 bases between. The CDR3 coding sequence is TGCGCCAGCAGCCAAGTTCATAATGAAAAACTGTTTTTT. Protein product: CASSQVHNEKLFF.

The chain joins TRBV4-1 to TRBJ2-1; 11 nucleotides line up with TRBD2. The CDR3 totals 16 residues. Germline V CDR1 and CDR2: MGHRA, YSYEKL. The V and J ends lost 3 bases and 4 bases, in that order; junction bases with no gene match: 5. CDR3 nucleotide sequence: TGCGCCAGCAGCCAGGTACTAGCGGGGGCTTACAATGAGCAGTTCTTC. Its translation is CASSQVLAGAYNEQFF.

J is TRBJ2-5 and V is TRBV7-2; TRBD2 agrees at 8 bases. Looked up from germline, CDR1 is SGHTA and CDR2 is FQGNSA. The ends lost 4 bases at V and 5 bases at J; junction bases unmatched: 9. CDR3 length equals 15 residues. Here the CDR3 DNA reads TGTGCCAGCAGCTCGGGGCGCGGGGGGCCGGAGACCCAGTACTTC. Encoded protein: CASSSGRGGPETQYF.

The chain is built from TRBV29-1 and TRBJ1-1; D remains ambiguous. Trimming took 3 bases from V and 1 from J, leaving 9 bases between them. The CDR3 loop spans 13 amino acids. Germline loops: CDR1 SQVTM, CDR2 ANQGSEA. CDR3 DNA: TGCAGCGTTGATGCGGGGTGGAACACTGAAGCTTTCTTT. This encodes CSVDAGWNTEAFF.